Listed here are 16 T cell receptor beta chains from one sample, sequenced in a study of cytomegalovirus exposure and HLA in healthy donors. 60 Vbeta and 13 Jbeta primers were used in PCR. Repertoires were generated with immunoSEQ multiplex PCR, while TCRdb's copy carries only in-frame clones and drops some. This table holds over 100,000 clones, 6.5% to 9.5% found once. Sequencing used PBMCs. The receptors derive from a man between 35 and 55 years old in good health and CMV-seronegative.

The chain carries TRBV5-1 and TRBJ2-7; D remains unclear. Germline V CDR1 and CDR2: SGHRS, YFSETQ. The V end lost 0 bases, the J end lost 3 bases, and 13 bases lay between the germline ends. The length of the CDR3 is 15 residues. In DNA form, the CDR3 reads TGCGCCAGCAGCTTGGTCGGCAGCAGCGACTACGAGCAGTACTTC. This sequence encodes CASSLVGSSDYEQYF.

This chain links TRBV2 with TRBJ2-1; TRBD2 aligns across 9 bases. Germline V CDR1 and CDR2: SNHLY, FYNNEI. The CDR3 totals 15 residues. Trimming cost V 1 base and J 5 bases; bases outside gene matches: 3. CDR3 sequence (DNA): TGTGCCAGCAGTGAAGGATTAGCGGGGGACAATGAGCAGTTCTTC. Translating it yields CASSEGLAGDNEQFF.

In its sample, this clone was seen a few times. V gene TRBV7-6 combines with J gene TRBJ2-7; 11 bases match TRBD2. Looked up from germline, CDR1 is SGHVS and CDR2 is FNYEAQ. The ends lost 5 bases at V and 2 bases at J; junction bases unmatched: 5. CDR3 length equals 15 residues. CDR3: CASSPASGGTYEQYF. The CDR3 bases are TGTGCCAGCAGCCCGGCTAGCGGGGGGACCTACGAGCAGTACTTC.

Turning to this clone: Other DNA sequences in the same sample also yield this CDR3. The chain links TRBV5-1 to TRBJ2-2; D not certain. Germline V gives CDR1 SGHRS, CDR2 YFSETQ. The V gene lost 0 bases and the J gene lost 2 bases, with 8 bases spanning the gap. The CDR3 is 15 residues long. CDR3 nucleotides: TGCGCCAGCAGCTTGGGGGCCTCAAACACCGGGGAGCTGTTTTTT. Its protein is CASSLGASNTGELFF. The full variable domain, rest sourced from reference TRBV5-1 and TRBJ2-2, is KAGVTQTPRYLIKTRGQQVTLSCSPISGHRSVSWYQQTPGQGLQFLFEYFSETQRNKGNFPGRFSGRQFSNSRSEMNVSTLELGDSALYLCASSLGASNTGELFFGEGSRLTVL.

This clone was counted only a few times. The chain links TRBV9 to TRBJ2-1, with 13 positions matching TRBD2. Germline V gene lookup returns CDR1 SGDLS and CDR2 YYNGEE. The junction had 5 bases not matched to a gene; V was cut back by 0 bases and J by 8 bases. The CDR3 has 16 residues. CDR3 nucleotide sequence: TGTGCCAGCAGCGTAGATGGGACTAGCGGGGTTTATGAGCAGTTCTTC. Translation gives CASSVDGTSGVYEQFF.

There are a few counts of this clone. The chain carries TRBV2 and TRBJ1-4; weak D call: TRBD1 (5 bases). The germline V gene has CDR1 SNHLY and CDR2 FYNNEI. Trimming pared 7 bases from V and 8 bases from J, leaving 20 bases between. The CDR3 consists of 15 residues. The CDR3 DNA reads TGTGCCAGCAAAACAATATCAGGGTTGGCAGAAAAACTGTTTTTT. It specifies CASKTISGLAEKLFF.

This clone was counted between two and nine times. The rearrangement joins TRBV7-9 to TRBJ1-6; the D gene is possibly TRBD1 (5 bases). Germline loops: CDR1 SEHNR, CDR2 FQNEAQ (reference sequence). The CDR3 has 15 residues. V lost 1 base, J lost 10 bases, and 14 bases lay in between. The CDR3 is CASSLGGQGGSPLHF. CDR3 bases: TGTGCCAGCAGCTTAGGAGGACAAGGCGGCTCACCCCTCCACTTT.

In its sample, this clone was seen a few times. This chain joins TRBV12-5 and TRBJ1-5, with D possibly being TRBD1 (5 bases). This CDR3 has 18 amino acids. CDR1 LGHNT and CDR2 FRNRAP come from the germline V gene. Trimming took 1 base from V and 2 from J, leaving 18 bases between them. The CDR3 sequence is CASGLAPRAEGRNQPQHF. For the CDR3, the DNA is TGTGCTAGTGGTTTGGCCCCCCGGGCGGAGGGGCGCAATCAGCCCCAGCATTTT.

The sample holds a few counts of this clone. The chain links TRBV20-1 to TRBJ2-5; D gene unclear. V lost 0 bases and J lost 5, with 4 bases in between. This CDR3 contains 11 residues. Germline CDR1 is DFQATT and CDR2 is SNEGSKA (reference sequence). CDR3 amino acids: CSARDRETQYF. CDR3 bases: TGCAGTGCTAGAGATCGGGAGACCCAGTACTTC.

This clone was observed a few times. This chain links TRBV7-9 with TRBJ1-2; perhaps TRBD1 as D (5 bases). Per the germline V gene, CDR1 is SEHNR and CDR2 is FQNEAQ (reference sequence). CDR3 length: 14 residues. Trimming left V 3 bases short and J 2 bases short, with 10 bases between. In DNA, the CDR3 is TGTGCCAGCAGCTTGGGCGGGGGGAACTATGGCTACACCTTC. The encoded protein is CASSLGGGNYGYTF.

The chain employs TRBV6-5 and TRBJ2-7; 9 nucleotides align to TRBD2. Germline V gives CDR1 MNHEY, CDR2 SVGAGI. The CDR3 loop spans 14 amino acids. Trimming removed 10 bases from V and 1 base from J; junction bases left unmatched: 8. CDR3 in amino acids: CAIQPSGASYEQYF. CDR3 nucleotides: TGTGCCATCCAACCTAGCGGGGCTTCCTACGAGCAGTACTTC.

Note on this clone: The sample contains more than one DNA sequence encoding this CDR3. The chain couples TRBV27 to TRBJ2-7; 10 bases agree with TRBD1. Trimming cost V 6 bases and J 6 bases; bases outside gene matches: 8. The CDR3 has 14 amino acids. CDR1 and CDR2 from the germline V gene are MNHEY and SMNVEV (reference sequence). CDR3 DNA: TGTGCCAGCAGACCCGGGACAGGGGCGTTCGAGCAGTACTTC. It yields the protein CASRPGTGAFEQYF.

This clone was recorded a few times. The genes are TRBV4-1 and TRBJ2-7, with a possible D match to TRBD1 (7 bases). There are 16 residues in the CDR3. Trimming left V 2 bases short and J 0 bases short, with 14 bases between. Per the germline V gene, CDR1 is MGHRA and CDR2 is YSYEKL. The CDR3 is CASSQWRGQSSYEQYF. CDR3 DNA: TGCGCCAGCAGCCAATGGAGGGGACAGAGCTCCTACGAGCAGTACTTC.

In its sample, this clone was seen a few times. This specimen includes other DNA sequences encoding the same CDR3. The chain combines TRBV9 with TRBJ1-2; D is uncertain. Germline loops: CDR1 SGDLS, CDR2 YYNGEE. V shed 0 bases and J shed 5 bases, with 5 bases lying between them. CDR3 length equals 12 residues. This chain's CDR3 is CASSVGGYGYTF. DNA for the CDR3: TGTGCCAGCAGCGTAGGAGGGTATGGCTACACCTTC.

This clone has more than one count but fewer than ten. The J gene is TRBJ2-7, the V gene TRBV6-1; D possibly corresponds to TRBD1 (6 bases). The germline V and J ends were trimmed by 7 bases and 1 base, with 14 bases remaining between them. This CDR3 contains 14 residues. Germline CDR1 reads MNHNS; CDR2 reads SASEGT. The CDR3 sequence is CASIPTGHSYEQYF. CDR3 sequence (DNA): TGTGCCAGCATTCCGACAGGTCATTCCTACGAGCAGTACTTC.

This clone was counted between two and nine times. CDR3 loop: CASSVKGTGGYVNTEAFF. CDR3 nucleotides: TGTGCCAGCAGCGTAAAAGGGACAGGGGGATACGTGAACACTGAAGCTTTCTTT. The J gene is TRBJ1-1, the V gene TRBV9, with 11 bases that match TRBD1. Per germline, CDR1 SGDLS and CDR2 YYNGEE. The CDR3 runs 18 residues. J was trimmed by 0 bases and V by 1 base; bases with no gene match: 8. Drawing the rest from reference TRBV9 and TRBJ1-1, the complete variable domain is DSGVTQTPKHLITATGQRVTLRCSPRSGDLSVYWYQQSLDQGLQFLIQYYNGEERAKGNILERFSAQQFPDLHSELNLSSLELGDSALYFCASSVKGTGGYVNTEAFFGQGTRLTVV.